The entry below gives a single T cell receptor beta chain sequence along with its context. Its antigen is unknown. The TCR cDNA carried a universal primer site and UMIs from 5'RACE template switching. TCRdb used MiXCR to reprocess the 5' RACE reads, holding one entry per CDR3 protein. The repertoire includes 500,000 to 650,000 distinct CDR3 sequences, approximately 13% of them detected once, and around 14% sits in the top ten. The data derive from a study of T cells after yellow fever vaccination. Overall study findings and caveats: It was a weaker secondary response, yet one that peaked faster, at day 5 versus 15.

The CDR3 is 15 residues long. With V trimmed by 1 base and J by 1 base, 3 bases remained unmatched. CDR1 and CDR2 from the germline V gene are LGHDT and YNNKEL (reference sequence). This receptor was identified in a man younger than 45 who received the YFV17D yellow fever vaccine. This chain joins TRBV3-1 and TRBJ2-5, with 7 bases aligning to TRBD2. Sample: PBMCs, taken on the day of the yellow fever booster vaccination. The CDR3 nucleotides read TGTGCCAGCAGCCAAGTTGGCGGGAGCCAAGAGACCCAGTACTTC. It specifies CASSQVGGSQETQYF.